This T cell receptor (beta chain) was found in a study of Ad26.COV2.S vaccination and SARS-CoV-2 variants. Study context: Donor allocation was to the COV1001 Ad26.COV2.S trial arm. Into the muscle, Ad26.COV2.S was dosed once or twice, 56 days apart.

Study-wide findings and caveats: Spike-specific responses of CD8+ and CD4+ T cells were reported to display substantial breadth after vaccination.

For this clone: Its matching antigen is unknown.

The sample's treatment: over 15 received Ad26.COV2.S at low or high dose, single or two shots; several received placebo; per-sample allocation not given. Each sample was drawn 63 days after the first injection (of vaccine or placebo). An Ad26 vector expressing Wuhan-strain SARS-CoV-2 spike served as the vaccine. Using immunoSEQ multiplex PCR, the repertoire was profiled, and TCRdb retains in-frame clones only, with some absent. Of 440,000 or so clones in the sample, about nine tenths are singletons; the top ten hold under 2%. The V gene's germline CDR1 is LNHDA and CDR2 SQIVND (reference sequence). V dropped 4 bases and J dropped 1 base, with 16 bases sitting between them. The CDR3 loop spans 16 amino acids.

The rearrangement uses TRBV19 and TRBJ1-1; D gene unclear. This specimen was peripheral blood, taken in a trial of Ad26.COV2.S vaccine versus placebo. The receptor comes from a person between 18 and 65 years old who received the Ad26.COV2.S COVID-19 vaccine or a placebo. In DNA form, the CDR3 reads TGTGCCAGTAGTACCCCCGCTTCCCACTCGAACACTGAAGCTTTCTTT. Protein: CASSTPASHSNTEAFF.